This T cell receptor (beta chain) was obtained from a study of regulatory T cells in long-lasting Graves disease. Time point reported: newly diagnosed GD, antithyroid drugs for less than 3 months. Extracted PBMC RNA gave rise to the TCR library. The CDR3 loop spans 18 amino acids. Germline V lookup: CDR1 MNHEY, CDR2 SVGEGT. J lost 8 bases, V lost 6 bases, and 21 bases had no gene match. Construction of TCR beta libraries relied on iRepertoire HTBI primers and on Arm-PCR targeting CDR3 regions. TCRdb recomputed calls from the multiplex PCR reads with MiXCR, one row per CDR3 protein. The sample holds 350,000 to 400,000 distinct CDR3 sequences, 15% seen once. This clonotype occurred a few times.

The clonotype comes from a female donor with Graves disease. The V and J genes are TRBV6-2 or TRBV6-3 and TRBJ1-4; 7 positions match TRBD1. The material was peripheral blood mononuclear cells (PBMCs), obtained at new diagnosis, from a patient treated with antithyroid drugs. The CDR3 nucleotides are TGTGCCAGCAGGCCGGTCGGGGGGCTAACCGGGACAGTGGAAAAACTGTTTTTT. This codes for CASRPVGGLTGTVEKLFF.